This T cell receptor (beta chain) was captured in a study of response to subunit inactivated influenza vaccine. Germline V gene data show CDR1 as SGHTA and CDR2 as FQGNSA. CDR3 length: 15 amino acids. V lost 5 bases and J lost 7; bases outside the gene matches: 8. General study points: The authors suggested that few new T cells are recruited per seasonal influenza vaccination.

TCRdb ran MiXCR on the RT-PCR reads and lists one entry per CDR3 protein. The sample has about 700,000 distinct CDR3 sequences; roughly 15% are singletons. A few counts support this clonotype. Antigen specificity is unknown. The receptor's source is a man in his fifties who received an inactivated influenza vaccine. J is TRBJ2-7 and V is TRBV7-2; 13 nucleotides agree with TRBD2. Sequenced material: PBMCs from blood, taken around 15 days before vaccination. In DNA, the CDR3 is TGTGCCAGCAGCGCCTCTACGGGACTAGCGGGGGAGCAGTACTTC. It is translated as CASSASTGLAGEQYF.